This record concerns one T cell receptor (beta chain) sequence. Its specificity is not known. The germline V gene encodes CDR1 MDHEN and CDR2 SYDVKM. The CDR3 runs to 15 residues. The V and J ends lost 8 bases and 1 base, in that order; junction bases with no gene match: 9. The authors incorporated unique molecular identifiers into the TCR beta cDNA libraries. MiXCR was run by TCRdb on the PCR reads, yielding one entry per CDR3 protein. The profile covers about 430,000 distinct CDR3 sequences, with over 30% appearing a single time and 7.6% taken by the ten largest. The data belong to a study of post-analysis software for immune sequencing data. Whole-study results and caveats: Among five TRBV segments more frequent in patients than controls were TRBV5-6, TRBV5-1 and TRBV20-1.

The V gene is TRBV28, the J gene TRBJ2-7, with 9 bases fitting TRBD1. Source material: blood. This receptor was obtained from a girl between 2 and 10 years old with multiple sclerosis. The CDR3 reads CASQKRDRDSYEQYF. CDR3 coding DNA: TGTGCCAGCCAAAAACGGGACAGGGATTCCTACGAGCAGTACTTC.